This T cell receptor (beta chain) was observed in a study of tumor-infiltrating lymphocytes in oesophageal squamous cell carcinoma. TCRdb passed the PCR reads through MiXCR, listing each CDR3 protein once. The sample holds about 18,000 distinct CDR3 sequences; 42% are singletons and the top ten take around 20%. Trimming removed 5 bases from V and 6 bases from J; junction bases left unmatched: 14. Germline V CDR1 and CDR2: LGHNT, FRNRAP. This CDR3 comprises 16 residues. At least ten counts were recorded for this clonotype. The V call is TRBV12-5, the J call TRBJ2-7, with 9 bases aligning to TRBD1. Sequencing was done on a sample of normal esophageal tissue next to the tumor. This TCR derives from a female donor with esophageal squamous cell carcinoma. The CDR3 coding sequence is TGTGCTAGTGGTGCAGGACAGGGGCGCTCTTCCGGCGAGCAGTACTTC. Protein: CASGAGQGRSSGEQYF.